This T cell receptor beta chain was captured by sequencing in a study of T cell responses to AZD1222 COVID-19 vaccine. General study findings and limits: Clonal diversity was possibly underestimated; the donors were predominantly white British and more often female. Every sample of the repertoires postdated the peak T cell response. The study found vaccine-associated CD4 TCRs spanning spike, dominant at 160-218 and 743-854.

This clone was seen a few times. Its antigen is undetermined. The protocol was immunoSEQ multiplex PCR, while the TCRdb copy is restricted to in-frame clones and leaves out a portion. This table holds under 150,000 clones, around 88% found once. CDR1 is SGHRS and CDR2 is YFSETQ in the germline V gene. The CDR3 has 19 amino acids. V was shortened by 4 bases and J by 1 base, with 26 bases between the two germline ends. This receptor was taken from an adult in good health. The chain has TRBV5-1 and TRBJ1-1; no clear D. This specimen consisted of peripheral blood, obtained on day 0 of MenACWY control vaccination. CDR3 in DNA: TGCGCCAGCAGCACTAAGACCCCCACAAAGGGAAGGGCGAACACTGAAGCTTTCTTT. Translating it yields CASSTKTPTKGRANTEAFF.